This TCR beta chain was sequenced for a study of CD8 T cells in Susac syndrome. Deletions cut 0 bases from V and 4 bases from J, with 12 bases between. The length of the CDR3 is 15 residues. Germline loops: CDR1 MNHNY, CDR2 SVGAGI (reference sequence). An input of roughly 0.5 to 1 ug of RNA was subjected to reverse transcription using random hexamers. The immunoSEQ assay covered 54 Vbeta and 13 Jbeta segments for CDR3. One entry per CDR3 protein results from TCRdb running MiXCR on the immunoSEQ multiplex PCR reads. The sample yields a few hundred thousand distinct CDR3 sequences, approximately 95% seen once.

The chain couples TRBV6-6 to TRBJ1-2; a possible D gene is TRBD1 (6 bases). This TCR was recovered from a human donor with multiple sclerosis. The sample comprised CD4+ T cells from PBMCs. The CDR3 DNA sequence: TGTGCCAGCAGTTACTCCTCGACAGGAGGCTATGGCTACACCTTC. This translates into CASSYSSTGGYGYTF.